This T cell receptor beta chain originates from a study of shared clonotypes between healthy human individuals. The V segment lost 8 bases and the J segment 10 bases; nucleotides outside the gene matches: 16. CDR3 length: 15 residues. Germline V gene data show CDR1 as SNHLY and CDR2 as FYNNEI. Method: immunoSEQ multiplex PCR; TCRdb's copy keeps in-frame clones and lacks some. This table has approximately 530,000 clones, 90% to 96% appearing once. The source material was naive CD4+ T cells sorted from blood. Subset: CD45RA+ positively selected. This chain joins TRBV2 and TRBJ2-1, with 8 positions matching TRBD1. The TCR sequence derives from a woman aged 25 to 39 in good health. The DNA for the CDR3 is TGTGCCAGCCACGAGACAGGGGTAGCGGTCGGGGAGCAGTTCTTC. Encoded protein: CASHETGVAVGEQFF.